These 21 T cell receptor beta chains came from one sample sequenced in a study of blood T cell repertoires in COVID-19. Generated by immunoSEQ multiplex PCR, the TCRdb table keeps only in-frame clones and is missing some. Of around 47,000 clones listed, 69% are singletons. Sequencing used peripheral blood. Source of these receptors: a man older than 75 with acute or convalescent COVID-19.

In its sample, this clone is medium-sized (0.01 to 0.1%). The chain carries TRBV3-1 (or the pseudogene TRBV3-2) and TRBJ2-7; 7 bases agree with TRBD1. The J segment lost 7 bases and the V segment lost 5 bases, leaving 14 bases of the junction unmatched. This CDR3 contains 15 residues. Germline V gene data show CDR1 as LGHDT and CDR2 as YNNKEL (reference sequence). The DNA of the CDR3 is TGTGCCAGCAGCTTCCCGGGACAGACTTTAGGGGAGCAGTACTTC. Its protein product is CASSFPGQTLGEQYF.

The count of this clone is one. The chain carries TRBV6-5 and TRBJ1-1; 7 bases align to TRBD1. This CDR3 contains 14 residues. The germline V gene has CDR1 MNHEY and CDR2 SVGAGI. Unmatched junction bases numbered 13, after V lost 11 bases and J lost 4 bases. The CDR3 DNA reads TGTGCCTATTCCCAGGCAGGGGGTGTCACTGAAGCTTTCTTT. As protein: CAYSQAGGVTEAFF.

This chain connects TRBV10-2 to TRBJ2-1; the match to TRBD2 covers 16 bases. The CDR3 covers 17 residues. The germline V gene has CDR1 WSHSY and CDR2 SAAADI. CDR3 amino acids: CAALPGLAGGPDNEQFF. The CDR3, as DNA: TGCGCAGCATTACCGGGACTAGCGGGAGGGCCTGACAATGAGCAGTTCTTC.

The chain joins TRBV3-1 (or the pseudogene TRBV3-2) to TRBJ1-2; D might be TRBD1 (5 bases). Trimming shortened V by 4 bases and J by 7 bases, and 16 bases separated the two germline ends. The CDR3 has 14 amino acids. The germline gives CDR1 LGHDT, CDR2 YNNKEL (reference sequence). This CDR3 reads CASSPDSFSLGYTF. The CDR3 DNA reads TGTGCCAGCAGCCCCGACAGTTTTAGTCTTGGCTACACCTTC.

This chain joins TRBV7-3 and TRBJ1-2; D not resolved. Germline V CDR1 and CDR2: SGHTA, FQGTGA. The V and J ends lost 0 bases and 7 bases respectively, with 24 bases between them. The CDR3 is 18 amino acids. The CDR3 region is CASSLTGNPPSLGSGYTF. The CDR3, as DNA: TGTGCCAGCAGCTTAACGGGCAACCCACCCTCTCTGGGTAGTGGCTACACCTTC.

The chain joins TRBV5-4 to TRBJ2-1, with TRBD2 matching 8 bases. There are 15 residues in the CDR3. CDR1 and CDR2 from the germline V gene are SGHNT and YYREEE (reference sequence). After removal of 0 bases from V and 8 bases from J, the junction contained 7 bases not matched to a gene. The CDR3 DNA is TGTGCCAGCAGCTTGGTCACGGGGGGGCCAGATGAGCAGTTCTTC. Protein: CASSLVTGGPDEQFF.

This chain links TRBV30 with TRBJ1-2; D may be TRBD1 (5 bases). With 1 base removed from V and 5 bases from J, the gap between germline ends came to 11 bases. Germline-derived CDR1 and CDR2 are GTSNPN and SVGIG (reference sequence). This CDR3 has 13 residues. The CDR3 sequence is CAWSAQVIYGYTF. The CDR3 DNA follows: TGTGCCTGGAGTGCACAGGTAATTTATGGCTACACCTTC.

The chain carries TRBV10-3 and TRBJ2-7; maybe TRBD2 (6 bases). CDR1 is ENHRY, CDR2 SYGVKD, per germline. The V end lost 3 bases, the J end lost 2 bases, and 20 bases lay between the germline ends. There are 17 residues in the CDR3. CDR3 sequence (DNA): TGTGCCATCAGTGATGACGGGAGATCCTACATTACCTACGAGCAGTACTTC. Translating gives CAISDDGRSYITYEQYF.

The V call is TRBV5-4, the J call TRBJ2-1, with D perhaps matching TRBD2 (5 bases). Germline assignment: CDR1 SGHNT and CDR2 YYREEE (reference sequence). Trimming took off 0 bases at V and 10 bases at J, with 11 bases between the two ends. This CDR3 contains 13 residues. CDR3 DNA sequence: TGTGCCAGCAGCTTGGGGTCAGCGGAAGAGCAGTTCTTC. This encodes CASSLGSAEEQFF.

A few counts support this clone. V gene TRBV4-3 combines with J gene TRBJ1-5; D not certain. Trimming removed 1 base at V and 4 bases at J, with 11 bases between. This CDR3 has 15 amino acids. Germline V gives CDR1 LGHNA, CDR2 YSLEER. In nucleotides, the CDR3 is TGCGCCAGCAGCCAAGCCGGCGGCGAAAATCAGCCCCAGCATTTT. Protein product: CASSQAGGENQPQHF.

This chain joins TRBV18 and TRBJ2-7, with D perhaps matching TRBD2 (6 bases). Germline assignment: CDR1 KGHSH and CDR2 LQKENI. V lost 0 bases and J 4 bases, leaving 13 bases between the germline ends. CDR3 length equals 15 residues. The CDR3 bases are TGTGCCAGCTCACCACCGGCAGGACTACAGTACGAGCAGTACTTC. It specifies CASSPPAGLQYEQYF.

This clone was recorded many times. The chain joins TRBV11-2 to TRBJ2-5; D is possibly TRBD2 (6 bases). The CDR3 contains 12 residues. Deletions cut 3 bases from V and 4 bases from J, with 6 bases between. The germline CDR1 and CDR2 sequences are SGHAT and FQNNGV. The DNA of the CDR3 is TGTGCCAGCAGCTTGGAGGGAGAGACCCAGTACTTC. Amino acids: CASSLEGETQYF. Full variable domain (outside the CDR3, taken from reference TRBV11-2 and TRBJ2-5): EAGVAQSPRYKIIEKRQSVAFWCNPISGHATLYWYQQILGQGPKLLIQFQNNGVVDDSQLPKDRFSAERLKGVDSTLKIQPAKLEDSAVYLCASSLEGETQYFGPGTRLLVL.

The V gene is TRBV2, the J gene TRBJ1-2; D is uncertain. Trimming left V 0 bases short and J 2 bases short, with 13 bases between. Germline V gives CDR1 SNHLY, CDR2 FYNNEI. The CDR3 consists of 16 residues. The DNA for the CDR3 is TGTGCCAGCAGTGAAGCGCTTCTATCTATCAACTATGGCTACACCTTC. This gives the protein CASSEALLSINYGYTF. Using reference TRBV2 and TRBJ1-2 for the parts outside the CDR3, the full variable domain is EPEVTQTPSHQVTQMGQEVILRCVPISNHLYFYWYRQILGQKVEFLVSFYNNEISEKSEIFDDQFSVERPDGSNFTLKIRSTKLEDSAMYFCASSEALLSINYGYTFGSGTRLTVV.

This clone was found a few times. The chain is built from TRBV7-6 and TRBJ2-1, with 14 bases matching TRBD2. The germline CDR1 and CDR2 sequences are SGHVS and FNYEAQ. The CDR3 spans 17 residues. The V and J ends lost 4 bases and 7 bases, in that order; junction bases with no gene match: 9. DNA of the CDR3: TGTGCCAGCAGCTCGCGAAAGGGACTAGCGGGAGTTAATGAGCAGTTCTTC. Protein: CASSSRKGLAGVNEQFF.

V and J are TRBV6-2 or TRBV6-3 and TRBJ2-7, with 10 bases matching TRBD2. CDR1 is MNHEY and CDR2 is SVGEGT in the germline V gene. The CDR3 covers 16 residues. The ends lost 5 bases at V and 2 bases at J; junction bases unmatched: 9. The CDR3 coding sequence is TGTGCCAGCAGTCAGACTAGGACTAGCGGCGCCTACGAGCAGTACTTC. The encoded protein is CASSQTRTSGAYEQYF.

This clone has a handful of counts. This chain uses TRBV6-2 or TRBV6-3 with TRBJ1-1; D is unclear. The CDR3 extends over 17 amino acids. Germline lookup yields CDR1 MNHEY and CDR2 SVGEGT. Trimming took off 2 bases at V and 7 bases at J, with 23 bases between the two ends. In DNA, the CDR3 is TGTGCCAGCAGTTACCGCAAGGATGGGCGTCCCGATGGTGAAGCTTTCTTT. It yields the protein CASSYRKDGRPDGEAFF.

The rearrangement joins TRBV6-5 to TRBJ2-7; tentatively, D is TRBD1 (6 bases). Germline V gene data show CDR1 as MNHEY and CDR2 as SVGAGI. The CDR3 consists of 14 residues. Trimming took 2 bases from V and 7 from J, leaving 15 bases between them. The CDR3 coding sequence is TGTGCCAGCAGTTACAGACAGGTCCTCGGGGAGCAGTACTTC. It codes for CASSYRQVLGEQYF.

The chain employs TRBV3-1 (or the pseudogene TRBV3-2) and TRBJ1-3, with D maybe TRBD1 (6 bases). There are 16 residues in the CDR3. Germline V gene lookup returns CDR1 LGHDT and CDR2 YNNKEL (reference sequence). Trimming cost V 6 bases and J 0 bases, with 15 bases left between them. The CDR3 spells CASRRGSGASGNTIYF. CDR3 nucleotide sequence: TGTGCCAGCAGAAGAGGGTCAGGGGCCTCTGGAAACACCATATATTTT.

The chain is built from TRBV12-3 or TRBV12-4 and TRBJ2-1; D is unresolved. The germline V and J ends were trimmed by 4 bases and 10 bases, with 14 bases remaining between them. The CDR3 is 13 residues long. CDR3 bases: TGTGCCAGCAGTTCCACAGCAATGATCGAGCAGTTCTTC. It is translated as CASSSTAMIEQFF.

This chain joins TRBV10-3 and TRBJ2-2; TRBD1 agrees at 8 bases. Unmatched junction bases numbered 7, after V lost 3 bases and J lost 7 bases. From germline, CDR1 is ENHRY and CDR2 SYGVKD. The CDR3 runs to 15 residues. The CDR3 sequence: CAISDKGQEIGELFF. Here the CDR3 DNA reads TGTGCCATCAGTGATAAGGGACAGGAAATCGGGGAGCTGTTTTTT.

The rearrangement joins TRBV11-1 to TRBJ1-5, with no clear D. The CDR3 totals 15 residues. Germline V gene lookup returns CDR1 SGHAT and CDR2 FQDESV (reference sequence). The ends were cut back, 1 base at V and 3 bases at J, with 10 bases in the middle. The CDR3 nucleotides read TGTGCCAGCAGCTTAGACGGGTCAGTCAATCAGCCCCAGCATTTT. Amino acid sequence: CASSLDGSVNQPQHF.